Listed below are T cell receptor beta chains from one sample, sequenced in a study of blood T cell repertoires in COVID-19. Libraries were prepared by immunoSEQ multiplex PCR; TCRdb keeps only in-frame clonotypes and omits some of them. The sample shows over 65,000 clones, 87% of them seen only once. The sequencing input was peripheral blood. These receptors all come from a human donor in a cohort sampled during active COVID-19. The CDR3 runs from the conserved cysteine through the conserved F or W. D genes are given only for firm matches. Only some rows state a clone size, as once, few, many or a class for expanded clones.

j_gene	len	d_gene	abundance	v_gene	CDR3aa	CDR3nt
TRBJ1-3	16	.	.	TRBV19	CASSNSFVISGNTIYF	TGTGCCAGTAGTAACTCCTTTGTGATATCTGGAAACACCATATATTTT
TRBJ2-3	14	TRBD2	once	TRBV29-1	CSLRQGGSTDTQYF	TGCAGCCTCCGGCAGGGAGGGAGCACAGATACGCAGTATTTT
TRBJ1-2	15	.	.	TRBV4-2	CASRGRSQANYGYTF	TGTGCCAGCAGGGGCAGATCTCAAGCTAACTATGGCTACACCTTC
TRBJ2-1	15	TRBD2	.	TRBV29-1	CSVDRGTSGINEQFF	TGCAGCGTTGACCGTGGGACTAGCGGGATCAATGAGCAGTTCTTC
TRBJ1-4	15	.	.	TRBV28	CASSPLGGAVEKLFF	TGTGCCAGCAGTCCCCTGGGGGGGGCGGTCGAAAAACTGTTTTTT
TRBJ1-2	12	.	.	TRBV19	CASEGHLYGYTF	TGTGCCAGTGAGGGACACCTCTATGGCTACACCTTC
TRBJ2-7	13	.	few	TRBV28	CASGGGGTYEQYF	TGTGCCAGCGGAGGGGGGGGCACCTACGAGCAGTACTTC
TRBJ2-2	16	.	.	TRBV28	CASSSPQGLGTGELFF	TGTGCCAGCAGTTCCCCGCAGGGTTTGGGCACCGGGGAGCTGTTTTTT
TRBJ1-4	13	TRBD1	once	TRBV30	CASRGQPNEKLFF	TGTGCTTCCCGGGGACAGCCTAATGAAAAACTGTTTTTT
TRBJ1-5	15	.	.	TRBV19	CASSYPGFPNQPQHF	TGTGCCAGTAGTTACCCGGGTTTCCCTAATCAGCCCCAGCATTTT
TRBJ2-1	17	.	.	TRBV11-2	CASSALLSGGPNNEQFF	TGTGCCAGCAGCGCCCTCCTCTCCGGGGGGCCGAACAATGAGCAGTTCTTC
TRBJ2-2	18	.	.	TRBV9	CASSVGGWEGLVFGELFF	TGTGCCAGCAGCGTAGGAGGGTGGGAAGGGCTAGTTTTCGGGGAGCTGTTTTTT
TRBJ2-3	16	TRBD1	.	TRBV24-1	CATSDPWTGDTDTQYF	TGTGCCACCAGTGACCCCTGGACAGGGGACACAGATACGCAGTATTTT
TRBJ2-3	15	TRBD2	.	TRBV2	CASSEGVAGVDTQYF	TGTGCCAGCAGTGAAGGGGTAGCGGGAGTGGATACGCAGTATTTT
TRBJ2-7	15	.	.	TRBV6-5	CASSPGEPTPYEQYF	TGTGCCAGCAGTCCCGGGGAGCCTACTCCCTACGAGCAGTACTTC
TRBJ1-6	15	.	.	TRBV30	CAWSSGVSYNSPLHF	TGTGCCTGGAGTTCCGGGGTCTCCTATAATTCACCCCTCCACTTT
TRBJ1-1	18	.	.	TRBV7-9	CASSLARHLVPGGTEAFF	TGTGCCAGCAGCTTAGCGCGCCACCTCGTCCCCGGGGGCACTGAAGCTTTCTTT
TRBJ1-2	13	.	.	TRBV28	CASSLSGDYGYTF	TGTGCCAGCAGTTTGTCAGGGGACTATGGCTACACCTTC
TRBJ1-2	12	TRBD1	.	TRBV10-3	CAITPTGDGYTF	TGTGCCATCACCCCCACAGGGGATGGCTACACCTTC
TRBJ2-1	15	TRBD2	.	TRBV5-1	CASSLKLAGNNEQFF	TGCGCCAGCAGCTTGAAACTAGCGGGAAACAATGAGCAGTTCTTC
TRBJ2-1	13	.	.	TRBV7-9	CASSRGLSNEQFF	TGTGCCAGCAGCCGAGGACTGAGCAATGAGCAGTTCTTC
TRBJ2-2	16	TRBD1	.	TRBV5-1	CASSLSGTENTGELFF	TGCGCCAGCAGCTTGTCGGGGACAGAGAACACCGGGGAGCTGTTTTTT
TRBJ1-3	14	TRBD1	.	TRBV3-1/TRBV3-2	CASSRTGSGNTIYF	TGTGCCAGCAGTCGGACAGGGTCAGGAAACACCATATATTTT
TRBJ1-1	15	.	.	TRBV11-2	CASSISTHENTEAFF	TGTGCCAGCAGCATAAGCACCCACGAGAACACTGAAGCTTTCTTT
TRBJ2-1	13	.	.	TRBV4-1	CASSQDIWEEQFF	TGCGCCAGCAGCCAAGATATTTGGGAGGAGCAGTTCTTC
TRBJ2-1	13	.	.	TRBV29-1	CSVKLGLTNEQFF	TGCAGCGTCAAATTAGGACTTACCAATGAGCAGTTCTTC
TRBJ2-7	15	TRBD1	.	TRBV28	CASSAAGTAPYEQYF	TGTGCCAGCAGTGCAGCCGGGACAGCACCTTACGAGCAGTACTTC
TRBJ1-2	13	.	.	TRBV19	CASIDRTNYGYTF	TGTGCCAGTATCGACAGGACTAACTATGGCTACACCTTC
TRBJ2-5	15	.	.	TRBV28	CASSSSDRAQETQYF	.
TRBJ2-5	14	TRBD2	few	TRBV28	CASSFRGRVETQYF	TGTGCCAGCAGTTTTCGCGGGAGGGTTGAGACCCAGTACTTC
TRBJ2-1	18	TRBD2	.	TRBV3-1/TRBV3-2	CASSQEGSSGRAYNEQFF	TGTGCCAGCAGCCAAGAGGGTTCTAGCGGGAGGGCCTACAATGAGCAGTTCTTC
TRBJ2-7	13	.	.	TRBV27	CASREGAVNEQYF	TGTGCCAGCAGGGAGGGGGCGGTCAACGAGCAGTACTTC
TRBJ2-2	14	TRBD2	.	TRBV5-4	CASSREGRTGELFF	TGTGCCAGCAGTCGGGAGGGCCGCACCGGGGAGCTGTTTTTT
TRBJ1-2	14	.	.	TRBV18	CASSPRQDREGYTF	TGTGCCAGCTCACCACGGCAGGACAGAGAAGGCTACACCTTC
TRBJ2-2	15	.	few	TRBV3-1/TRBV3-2	CASSPGVPNTGELFF	TGTGCCAGCAGTCCAGGGGTTCCGAACACCGGGGAGCTGTTTTTT
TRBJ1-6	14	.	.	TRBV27	CASSFRGIGSPLHF	TGTGCCAGCAGTTTCCGGGGTATAGGATCACCCCTCCACTTT
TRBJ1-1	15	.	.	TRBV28	CASSFTFQANTEAFF	TGTGCCAGTAGTTTCACTTTTCAGGCGAACACTGAAGCTTTCTTT
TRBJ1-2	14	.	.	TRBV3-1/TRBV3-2	CASSLEGRVGGYTF	TGTGCCAGCAGCCTTGAAGGGAGGGTAGGAGGCTACACCTTC
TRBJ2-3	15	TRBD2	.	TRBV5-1	CASSFAGGPADTQYF	TGCGCCAGCAGCTTCGCGGGAGGGCCCGCAGATACGCAGTATTTT
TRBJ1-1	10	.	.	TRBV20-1	CRIGDTEAFF	TGCAGGATAGGGGACACTGAAGCTTTCTTT
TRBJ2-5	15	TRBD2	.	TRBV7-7	CASSLEGLADETQYF	TGTGCTAGCAGCTTAGAGGGGCTAGCGGATGAGACCCAGTACTTC
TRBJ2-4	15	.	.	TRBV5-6	CASSQTPGAKNIQYF	TGTGCCAGCAGCCAAACCCCGGGAGCCAAAAACATTCAGTACTTC
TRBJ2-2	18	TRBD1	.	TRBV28	CASSLLTTGVTNTGELFF	TGTGCCAGCAGTTTATTAACGACAGGGGTAACCAACACCGGGGAGCTGTTTTTT
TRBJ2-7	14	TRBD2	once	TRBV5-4	CASSSLAGVNEQYF	TGTGCCAGCAGCTCCCTAGCGGGAGTTAACGAGCAGTACTTC
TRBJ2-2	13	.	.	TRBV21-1	CASITGFYGELFF	TGTGCCAGCATCACAGGGTTCTACGGGGAGCTGTTTTTT
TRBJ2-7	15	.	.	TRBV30	CAWSVPGVSSYEQYF	TGTGCCTGGAGTGTACCGGGAGTGAGTTCCTACGAGCAGTACTTC
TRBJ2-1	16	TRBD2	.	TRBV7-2	CASSLVGGRARNEQFF	TGTGCCAGCAGCTTAGTTGGCGGGAGGGCCCGCAATGAGCAGTTCTTC
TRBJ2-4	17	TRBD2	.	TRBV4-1	CASSQDLGRAAKNIQYF	TGCGCCAGCAGCCAAGATCTAGGGAGGGCGGCCAAAAACATTCAGTACTTC
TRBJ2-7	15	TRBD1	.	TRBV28	CASSFPGTGGDEQYF	TGTGCCAGCAGTTTTCCTGGGACAGGGGGCGACGAGCAGTACTTC
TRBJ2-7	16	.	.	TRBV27	CASSPTSTSISYEQYF	TGTGCCAGCAGTCCGACTAGTACCTCGATTTCCTACGAGCAGTACTTC